The 14 T cell receptor beta chains below all came from one sample that was sequenced in a study of graft-versus-host responses after intestinal transplantation. Profiled with immunoSEQ multiplex PCR; TCRdb holds only in-frame clones, not every one. Of around 96,000 clones detected, roughly 92% appear once; the ten largest clones hold 0.15% to 0.2%. No antigens are known for them. This material consisted of unstimulated CD4+ T cells sorted from spleen or lymph node cells, taken before intestinal transplant. The source is a human donor who received an intestinal transplant.

This chain connects TRBV6-5 to TRBJ2-5, with D possibly being TRBD2 (7 bases). TRBJ2-7 explains the end of the DNA better; the J call may be wrong. CDR1 is MNHEY and CDR2 is SVGAGI in the germline V gene. This CDR3 has 16 residues. The CDR3: CASSYGTRGDHYEQYF. CDR3 nucleotide sequence: TGTGCCAGCAGTTACGGGACACGGGGGGATCATTACGAGCAGTACTTC.

This clone was picked up one time. The V gene is TRBV9, the J gene TRBJ2-7; D is possibly TRBD2 (5 bases). V was cut by 4 bases and J by 3 bases, with 14 bases left in between. The CDR3 spans 14 residues. Germline V gene sequence: CDR1 SGDLS, CDR2 YYNGEE. The CDR3 protein is CASSPRTLFYEQYF. The DNA for the CDR3 is TGTGCCAGCAGCCCCAGGACTCTTTTCTACGAGCAGTACTTC.

V is TRBV5-1 and J is TRBJ2-3; TRBD2 matches at 9 bases. Germline assignment: CDR1 SGHRS and CDR2 YFSETQ. The CDR3 spans 15 residues. After removal of 2 bases from V and 1 base from J, the junction contained 2 bases not matched to a gene. CDR3 region: CASSLERGGTDTQYF. For the CDR3, the DNA is TGCGCCAGCAGCTTAGAGCGGGGGGGCACAGATACGCAGTATTTT. The full variable domain, its missing parts supplied by reference TRBV5-1 and TRBJ2-3, is KAGVTQTPRYLIKTRGQQVTLSCSPISGHRSVSWYQQTPGQGLQFLFEYFSETQRNKGNFPGRFSGRQFSNSRSEMNVSTLELGDSALYLCASSLERGGTDTQYFGPGTRLTVL.

This chain uses TRBV16 with TRBJ1-6; 9 nucleotides match TRBD1. J was trimmed by 9 bases and V by 0 bases; bases with no gene match: 12. Germline values: CDR1 KGHSY, CDR2 FQNENV. This CDR3 is 18 amino acids long. The CDR3 DNA sequence: TGTGCCAGCAGCCAATCCTTTCCCGGGACAGGGCTTTTTTCACCCCTCCACTTT. Amino acid sequence: CASSQSFPGTGLFSPLHF.

The chain couples TRBV4-1 to TRBJ2-3; 8 nucleotides line up with TRBD1. This CDR3 has 16 residues. Germline V gene lookup returns CDR1 MGHRA and CDR2 YSYEKL. V lost 4 bases and J lost 4; bases outside the gene matches: 10. In nucleotides, the CDR3 is TGCGCCAGCAGCCTAAAGGACAGGGAGTTCGCAGATACGCAGTATTTT. As protein: CASSLKDREFADTQYF.

This chain connects TRBV15 to TRBJ2-3, with a possible D match to TRBD2 (7 bases). Between the trimmed V and J ends, which lost 3 bases and 5 bases, there was a span of 18 bases. The CDR3 is made up of 16 amino acids. Germline V gene lookup returns CDR1 LNHNV and CDR2 YYDKDF (reference sequence). CDR3 protein: CATSRRGGGPQDTQYF. The CDR3 coding sequence is TGTGCCACCAGCAGGAGAGGGGGAGGGCCCCAAGATACGCAGTATTTT.

The CDR3 coding sequence is TGTGCCAGCAGCGCGGTTGGGGCTAGCGCTGCAGATACGCAGTATTTT. Amino acid sequence: CASSAVGASAADTQYF. The genes are TRBV5-4 and TRBJ2-3, with a possible D match to TRBD2 (6 bases). Germline-derived CDR1 and CDR2 are SGHNT and YYREEE (reference sequence). Deletions cut 4 bases from V and 4 bases from J, with 19 bases between. The CDR3 sequence is 16 residues long.

This clone has only one observation. The chain couples TRBV19 to TRBJ2-1; 7 nucleotides agree with TRBD2. Germline assignment: CDR1 LNHDA and CDR2 SQIVND (reference sequence). This CDR3 comprises 15 residues. V shed 1 base, J shed 4 bases, and the junction held 4 bases outside the gene matches. CDR3: CASSIGTGGYNEQFF. The CDR3 nucleotides read TGTGCCAGTAGTATAGGGACGGGGGGTTACAATGAGCAGTTCTTC.

Written as DNA, the CDR3 is TGTGCCACCGGGGCTTATAATGAGCAGTTCTTC. As protein: CATGAYNEQFF. The chain recombines TRBV15 with TRBJ2-1; possible D gene TRBD1, 5 bases. The CDR3 covers 11 residues. V lost 8 bases and J lost 7, with 9 bases in between. From germline, CDR1 is LNHNV and CDR2 YYDKDF (reference sequence).

The genes are TRBV5-4 and TRBJ1-2; TRBD1 matches 9 bases. Germline loops: CDR1 SGHNT, CDR2 YYREEE (reference sequence). This CDR3 spans 15 amino acids. Unmatched junction bases numbered 6, after V lost 3 bases and J lost 3 bases. CDR3 nucleotide sequence: TGTGCCAGCAGCTCACGACAGGGGGTGGACTATGGCTACACCTTC. Protein: CASSSRQGVDYGYTF.

The gene calls are TRBV6-1 and TRBJ1-2, with 9 nucleotides matching TRBD1. J lost 6 bases, V lost 6 bases, and 2 bases had no gene match. Germline values: CDR1 MNHNS, CDR2 SASEGT. The CDR3 totals 12 residues. The CDR3 sequence: CASSRTGDGYTF. The CDR3 region has the DNA TGTGCCAGCAGCAGGACAGGGGATGGCTACACCTTC.

CDR3: CASSLNSGQPYEQYF. CDR3 nucleotide sequence: TGTGCCAGCAGTCTTAACTCGGGACAGCCCTACGAGCAGTACTTC. The gene calls are TRBV28 and TRBJ2-7; 7 bases agree with TRBD1. The CDR3 is 15 amino acids. The trim removed 5 bases at V and 2 bases at J, leaving 9 bases unmatched. Germline values: CDR1 MDHEN, CDR2 SYDVKM.

The chain uses TRBV5-1 and TRBJ2-3, with 10 bases aligning to TRBD2. Per the germline V gene, CDR1 is SGHRS and CDR2 is YFSETQ. CDR3 size: 17 residues. The junction had 15 bases not matched to a gene; V was cut back by 5 bases and J by 6 bases. The CDR3 loop is CASSPQRTSGETDTQYF. In nucleotides, the CDR3 is TGCGCCAGCAGTCCTCAAAGGACTAGCGGAGAGACGGATACGCAGTATTTT.

The V and J genes are TRBV7-7 and TRBJ2-2, with 8 bases identical to TRBD2. Germline V CDR1 and CDR2: SSHAT, FNYEAQ (reference sequence). The CDR3 has 16 amino acids. The V and J ends lost 5 bases and 6 bases, in that order; junction bases with no gene match: 11. DNA of the CDR3: TGTGCCAGCAGCCCGGTTATGGCGGGAGGTGCCGGGGAGCTGTTTTTT. This sequence encodes CASSPVMAGGAGELFF.